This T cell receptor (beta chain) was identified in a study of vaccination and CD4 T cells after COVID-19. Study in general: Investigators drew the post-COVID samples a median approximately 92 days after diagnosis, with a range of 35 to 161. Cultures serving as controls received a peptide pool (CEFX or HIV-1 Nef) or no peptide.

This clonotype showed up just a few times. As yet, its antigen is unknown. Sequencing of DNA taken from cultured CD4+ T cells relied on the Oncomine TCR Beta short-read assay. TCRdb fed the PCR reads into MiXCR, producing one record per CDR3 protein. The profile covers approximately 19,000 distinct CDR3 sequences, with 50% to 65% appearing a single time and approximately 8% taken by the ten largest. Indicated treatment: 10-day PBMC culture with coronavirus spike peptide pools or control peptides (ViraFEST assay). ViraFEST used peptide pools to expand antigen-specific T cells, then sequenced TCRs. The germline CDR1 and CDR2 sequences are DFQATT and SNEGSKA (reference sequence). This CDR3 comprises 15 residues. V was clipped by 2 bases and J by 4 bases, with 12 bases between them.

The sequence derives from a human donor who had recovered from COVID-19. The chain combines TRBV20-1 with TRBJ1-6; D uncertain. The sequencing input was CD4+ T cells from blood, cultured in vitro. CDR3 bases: TGCAGTGCTAGACAGGCGGCCGCGTATAATTCACCCCTCCACTTT. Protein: CSARQAAAYNSPLHF.